The source of this T cell receptor (beta chain) is a study of blood T cells in healthy people across ages (dated by TCRdb to the mid-2010s). Notes on the research overall: In model experiments, template switching captured roughly one uniquely barcoded TCR beta cDNA molecule for every two T cells. To track age-related changes in TCR beta repertoire diversity, the study relied on deep sequencing normalized with unique cDNA molecular identifiers. Four age groups were formed from the donors: young (average approximately 15 years), middle-aged (more than 35), aged (roughly 58) and long-lived (approximately 78). To avoid experimental bias, donors of different ages were randomly spread across the sequencing lanes. For two donors (one aged 18 to 29 and one aged 80 or older), the study analyzed two additional independent replicas of 1 million unique cDNA reads from the same blood draw.

The 40 or so donors, aged 6 to 90 years, were systemically healthy Caucasian individuals from Russia. Roughly 10 milliliters of peripheral blood were drawn from each donor into EDTA-treated Vacutainer tubes. PBMCs were isolated by Ficoll-Paque density-gradient centrifugation, with at least 6 million obtained per sample. Total RNA was extracted from PBMCs with Trizol reagent, with at least 6 micrograms obtained per sample. For every donor, an aliquot of PBMCs went through flow cytometry to measure the percentages of naive CD45RAhigh/CD27high T cells. Receptors were amplified or captured by 5' RACE. Sequencing was carried out with an Illumina HiSeq 2500. A second roughly 6 to 12 cycle PCR used a sample-barcoded 5' primer and a J-beta primer mix. Each TCR beta cDNA molecule received a unique molecular identifier from a template-switch 5' adaptor carrying 12 random nucleotides. At least 2.5 million CDR3-containing paired-end reads were obtained from each sample. All of the RNA was converted into first-strand cDNA using the Mint cDNA synthesis kit, with a TRBC-specific oligonucleotide serving as the primer. Following uracil-DNA glycosylase treatment, all cDNA underwent a first 18-cycle PCR with the universal primers M1SS and BC2_uni_R. As for the authors' bioinformatics: For normalization, 1 million high-quality reads, each with a distinct molecular identifier, were randomly selected from each sample. Instead of being binned into consensus sequences, reads with shared molecular identifiers were discarded. MiTCR, set to a Q25 quality threshold and the strictest error-elimination algorithm, was used for CDR3 identification, clonotype clustering and error correction. A nonparametric unseen species model with Euler transformation was used to estimate lower-bound total TCR beta diversity. The raw public data were reprocessed by TCRdb itself: fastp quality trimming at Q25, MiXCR clonotype calling, in-frame beta chains only. Under each unique CDR3 protein, matching rows form one entry showing the most common genes and DNA. TCRdb's processing, not the study's, gives the V and J calls here. This sample comprises 450,000 to 700,000 distinct CDR3 sequences, roughly 28% of them detected only once. Of the sample, about 18% is held by the ten largest clones.

What the research found in general, with its limitations: The CMV infection status of donors was not known, potentially confounding age-related changes in expanded clonotypes. Bulk unsorted PBMC profiling prevented conclusive comparison of naive and antigen-experienced compartments. Observed TCR beta diversity correlated strongly with the percentage of naive T cells measured by flow cytometry. Compared with the aged group, the long-lived group had more naive CD4+ T cells, fewer expanded clones and increased TCR diversity, a pattern suggesting age selection. Estimates of total diversity from one million sequenced T cells were regarded as lower bounds and underestimates. As age increased, observed TCR beta diversity per million T cells dropped in a roughly linear way, and a significant reduction was already evident by age about 36.

Concerning this clonotype: Its antigen target is currently unknown. No base-level quality is on record; no much larger clone is a single base apart.

This clonotype was obtained from a woman in her 70s in good health. Sequencing input: blood.

CDR3 sequence: CASSLGLAGGISQETQYF. The sequenced DNA is TGCGCCAGCAGCTTGGGACTAGCGGGGGGCATTTCGCAAGAGACCCAGTACTTC. The chain links TRBV5-1 with TRBJ2-5, with 13 bases aligning to TRBD2. The V end gives up 0 bases and the J end 2 bases, leaving 7 bases in the junction not matched to a gene. CDR1 and CDR2, per the germline V gene, are SGHRS and YFSETQ. Including the terminal cysteine and phenylalanine, the CDR3 comprises 18 residues. Of all the DNA, just the CDR3 is kept, 54 bases in frame from base 1.